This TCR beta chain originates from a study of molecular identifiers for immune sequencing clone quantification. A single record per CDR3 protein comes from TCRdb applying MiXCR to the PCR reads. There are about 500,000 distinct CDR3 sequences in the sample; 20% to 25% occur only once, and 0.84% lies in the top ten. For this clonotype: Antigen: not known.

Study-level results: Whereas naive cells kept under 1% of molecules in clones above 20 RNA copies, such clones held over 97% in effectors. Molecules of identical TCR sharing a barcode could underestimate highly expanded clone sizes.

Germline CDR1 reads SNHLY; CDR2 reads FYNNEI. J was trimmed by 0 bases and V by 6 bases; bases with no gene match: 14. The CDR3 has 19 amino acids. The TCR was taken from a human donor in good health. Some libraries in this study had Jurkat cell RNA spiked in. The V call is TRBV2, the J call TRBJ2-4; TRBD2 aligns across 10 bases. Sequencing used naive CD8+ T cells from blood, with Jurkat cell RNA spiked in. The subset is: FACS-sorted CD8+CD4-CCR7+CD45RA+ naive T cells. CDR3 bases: TGTGCCAGCAGCGAGATAGCTAGCGGGGGAGAAGTAGCCAAAAACATTCAGTACTTC. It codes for CASSEIASGGEVAKNIQYF.